A selection of T cell receptor beta chains follows, all from one sample in a study of beta chain features in type 1 diabetes. The data were produced by immunoSEQ multiplex PCR, yet TCRdb's version contains in-frame clones alone and is incomplete. The repertoire includes some 44,000 clones, under 65% of them detected once, and more than 2% sits in the top ten. What was sequenced was Tregs from blood. The source of these receptors is a woman under 30 in good health. CDR3s include the opening cysteine and the closing phenylalanine or tryptophan. A D gene is named only where the DNA matches it firmly. Part of the rows lack a size; the others show once, few, many or a class for expanded clones.

>TRBV7-2|TRBJ1-1|-|-
TGTGCCAGCAGCTTAGCGCTAAGGGGTGACAAATCAACTGAAGCTTTCTTT
CASSLALRGDKSTEAFF
>TRBV18|TRBJ2-1|-|TRBD2
TGTGCCAGCTCACGCACGACTAGCGGTAGCTCCTACAATGAGCAGTTCTTC
CASSRTTSGSSYNEQFF
>TRBV28|TRBJ1-4|-|TRBD1
TGTGCCAGCAGTTCCCCCGGGACAGGAAATGAAAAACTGTTTTTT
CASSSPGTGNEKLFF
>TRBV6-1|TRBJ2-3|-|TRBD2
TGTGCCAGCAGTGAAAGGGTAGCGGGAGCATTGAATACGCAGTATTTT
CASSERVAGALNTQYF
>TRBV7-8|TRBJ2-2|-|TRBD2
TGTGCCAGCAGCTTAATGGGACTAGCGGCTACCGGGGAGCTGTTTTTT
CASSLMGLAATGELFF
>TRBV11-2|TRBJ2-7|-|TRBD1
TGTGCCAGCAGCCCGGACAGGGGAGGCTACGAGCAGTACTTC
CASSPDRGGYEQYF
>TRBV6-6|TRBJ1-2|few|-
TGTGCCAGCACCCCCGGGGTTGACTATGGCTACACCTTC
CASTPGVDYGYTF
>TRBV7-2|TRBJ2-4|-|-
TGTGCCAGCAGCTTAGCGCTCGGGCTTGGAGGAAACATTCAGTACTTC
CASSLALGLGGNIQYF
>TRBV7-2|TRBJ1-4|-|TRBD1
TGTGCCAGCAGCTCCGGGAGGACAGGGGGCGCGCATGAAAAACTGTTTTTT
CASSSGRTGGAHEKLFF
>TRBV10-3|TRBJ2-3|few|-
TGTGCCATCAGATCAGGACATAGCACAGATACGCAGTATTTT
CAIRSGHSTDTQYF
>TRBV6-1|TRBJ2-5|once|-
TGTGCCAGCACCGGAGGGCCTGAAGAGACCCAGTACTTC
CASTGGPEETQYF
>TRBV5-1|TRBJ2-6|-|TRBD2
TGCGCCAGCAGCTCGGGAGGGACAACCTACTCTGGGGCCAACGTCCTGACTTTC
CASSSGGTTYSGANVLTF
>TRBV6-1|TRBJ2-7|-|-
TGTGCCAGCAGTACCGTTGGTGTCAGAACCTACGAGCAGTACTTC
CASSTVGVRTYEQYF
>TRBV6-6|TRBJ1-1|few|TRBD1
TGTGCCAGCAGTTACAGCGACACAGGGGGCGGAGAAGCTTTCTTT
CASSYSDTGGGEAFF
>TRBV10-1|TRBJ2-3|-|TRBD1
TGCGCCAGCAGTCTCAGGGGGCCCGGCACAGATACGCAGTATTTT
CASSLRGPGTDTQYF
>TRBV4-3|TRBJ2-4|-|-
TGCGCCAGCAGCCAAGATACAGGGTTGGGGAACATTCAGTACTTC
CASSQDTGLGNIQYF
>TRBV19|TRBJ1-5|-|TRBD1
TGTGCCAGTAAACGGGACAGGGCTATCCTAGAGCCCCAGCATTTT
CASKRDRAILEPQHF
>TRBV11-2|TRBJ2-1|-|TRBD1
TGTGCCAGCAGCTCCGGGACAGGGGGCAGGAAAGGTGAGCAGTTCTTC
CASSSGTGGRKGEQFF
>TRBV18|TRBJ2-3|few|-
TGTGCCAGCTCACCGCGACCCCAGGGTTCGTCAGATACGCAGTATTTT
CASSPRPQGSSDTQYF
>TRBV30|TRBJ1-5|few|-
TGTGCCTGGAGTGCAGGCTGGGGCAATCAGCCCCAGCATTTT
CAWSAGWGNQPQHF
>TRBV5-4|TRBJ2-7|-|-
TGTGCCAGCAGCTTGGGGAGGTACGAGCAGTACTTC
CASSLGRYEQYF
>TRBV5-6|TRBJ2-7|once|TRBD2
TGTGCCAGCAGTTTCGGGACTAGTGCCTACTACGAGCAGTACTTC
CASSFGTSAYYEQYF
>TRBV5-1|TRBJ1-1|-|-
TGCGCCAGCAGCTTGGAGGCAGGGGTATACGCTGAAGCTTTCTTT
CASSLEAGVYAEAFF
>TRBV10-3|TRBJ1-1|-|TRBD1
TGTGCCATCAGAGCCTGGGGACAGTGGTTTGAGAACACTGAAGCTTTCTTT
CAIRAWGQWFENTEAFF
>TRBV9|TRBJ2-1|-|-
TGTGCCAGCAGCGTACAGGGGAATGAGCAGTTCTTC
CASSVQGNEQFF
>TRBV7-2|TRBJ1-1|-|TRBD1
TGTGCCAGCAGCAGGCCTCAGGGGGCTGGGGCTTTCTTT
CASSRPQGAGAFF
>TRBV5-5|TRBJ2-4|-|-
TGTGCCAGCAGCTTGGACCCGGGGGCCAAAAACATTCAGTACTTC
CASSLDPGAKNIQYF
>TRBV19|TRBJ2-1|-|-
TGTGCCAGTAGTATAGTAGGAAGGGGCCGGGTAAGGGAGCAGTTCTTC
CASSIVGRGRVREQFF
>TRBV28|TRBJ2-3|few|TRBD2
TGTGCCAGCAGTTCGATCGGGACTAGCGGGAACCTTAATACGCAGTATTTT
CASSSIGTSGNLNTQYF
>TRBV5-6|TRBJ1-2|-|-
TGTGCCAGCAGCCGAGCAGGGGTTGGGTATGGCTACACCTTC
CASSRAGVGYGYTF
>TRBV30|TRBJ2-1|-|-
TGTGCCTGGAGTGGCCTATCGCGGAACTTATACAATGAGCAGTTCTTC
CAWSGLSRNLYNEQFF
>TRBV20-1|TRBJ2-1|-|TRBD2
TGCAGTGCAGTCGTTAGCGGGAGAGTGTTCTTC
CSAVVSGRVFF
>TRBV28|TRBJ2-1|medium-sized|TRBD1
TGTGCCAGCAGTTTGGGGGACAGGGCTTTCTACAATGAGCAGTTCTTC
CASSLGDRAFYNEQFF
>TRBV19|TRBJ1-2|-|-
TGTGCCAGTAGCGCCCTACCCGGAAGGGGCCGGAACTATGGCTACACCTTC
CASSALPGRGRNYGYTF
>TRBV29-1|TRBJ2-3|few|TRBD2
TGCAGCGTTGAGGCGGGAGCCACAGATACGCAGTATTTT
CSVEAGATDTQYF
>TRBV5-1|TRBJ1-4|once|-
TGCGCCAGCAGCTTCTCGGGGGGAACTAATGAAAAACTGTTTTTT
CASSFSGGTNEKLFF
>TRBV7-2|TRBJ1-4|few|-
TGTGCCAGCAGAGCAGCGGGGGCAACTAATGAAAAACTGTTTTTT
CASRAAGATNEKLFF
>TRBV5-4|TRBJ1-2|-|-
TGTGCCAGCAGCTTGGGAGGCAGCCTCGGTGGCTACACCTTC
CASSLGGSLGGYTF
>TRBV5-6|TRBJ2-7|-|TRBD2
TGTGCCAGCAGCCCTAGCGGGAGAACAGTCTACGAGCAGTACTTC
CASSPSGRTVYEQYF
>TRBV28|TRBJ1-3|-|-
TGTGCCAGCAGTTTGGCGGGCTCTGGAAACACCATATATTTT
CASSLAGSGNTIYF
>TRBV6-5|TRBJ2-1|few|TRBD1
TGTGCCAGCAGTTTGGACAGGGGGTACGAGCAGTTCTTC
CASSLDRGYEQFF
>TRBV11-2|TRBJ2-6|-|-
TGTGCCAGCAGTCCCAGGATGTACTGGGCCAACGTCCTGACTTTC
CASSPRMYWANVLTF
>TRBV6-5|TRBJ2-7|few|-
TGTGCCAGCAGCCCCTGGCAGGCCCGAGGGGAGCAGTACTTC
CASSPWQARGEQYF
>TRBV18|TRBJ2-3|few|-
TGTGCCAGCTCACCAACGCGGGATACGCAGTATTTT
CASSPTRDTQYF
>TRBV5-4|TRBJ1-1|-|-
TGTGCCAGCAGCTTGGAGCCGGGGACTGAAGCTTTCTTT
CASSLEPGTEAFF
>TRBV19|TRBJ1-1|-|-
TGTGCCAGTAGTCTCCGAACAGAGAACACTGAAGCTTTCTTT
CASSLRTENTEAFF
>TRBV5-1|TRBJ2-1|-|-
TGCGCCAGCAGCGCCTACTGGGAGAAGTTCTTC
CASSAYWEKFF
>TRBV7-3|TRBJ2-1|-|-
TGTGCCAGCAGCTCATCCGGGACACCTAGCTCCTACAATGAGCAGTTCTTC
CASSSSGTPSSYNEQFF
>TRBV2|TRBJ2-3|-|TRBD2
TGTGCCAGCTTTTATAGCGGGCCCTCCTCAGATACGCAGTATTTT
CASFYSGPSSDTQYF
>TRBV29-1|TRBJ2-7|-|-
TGCAGCTCCGGGACACCGACCTACGAGCAGTACTTC
CSSGTPTYEQYF
>TRBV7-2|TRBJ2-2|few|-
TGTGCCAGCAGCTTGGGCGGGGCGAACACCGGGGAGCTGTTTTTT
CASSLGGANTGELFF
>TRBV10-3|TRBJ2-7|few|TRBD2
TGTGCCATCAGTGAGTCGATTGGGCTAGCGGGATTCTACGAGCAGTACTTC
CAISESIGLAGFYEQYF
>TRBV11-2|TRBJ1-1|few|TRBD1
TGTGCCAGCAGTCCTGACAGGGGCACTGAAGCTTTCTTT
CASSPDRGTEAFF
>TRBV6-1|TRBJ1-5|few|-
TGTGCCAGCAGTGCCACAGGGCAGGGAGGGCAGCCCCAGCATTTT
CASSATGQGGQPQHF
>TRBV11-2|TRBJ2-7|-|TRBD2
TGTGCCAGCAGCTTAGATCTAAGTGGTCTAGCGGGAGTTTGGGAGCAGTACTTC
CASSLDLSGLAGVWEQYF
>TRBV11-2|TRBJ2-7|-|TRBD2
TGTGCCAGCAGATACGAGGGCAGGACTAGCGAGCAGTACTTC
CASRYEGRTSEQYF
>TRBV5-1|TRBJ2-6|-|-
TGCGCCAGCAGCTTCTTACTCTCTGGGGCCAACGTCCTGACTTTC
CASSFLLSGANVLTF